Listed below are T cell receptor beta chains from one sample, sequenced in a study of beta chain features in type 1 diabetes. Only in-frame clones appear in the TCRdb table, and some are missing; sequencing was by immunoSEQ multiplex PCR. The sample consists of about 290,000 clones, 7% to 9% of them appearing once. Sequencing was done on a sample of central memory CD4+ T cells from blood. The receptors originated from a woman aged 18-29 years in good health. The CDR3 runs from the conserved cysteine through the conserved F or W. Each record gives: clone size, D gene, V gene, J gene, CDR3 length, CDR3 protein, CDR3 DNA. A D gene is named only where the DNA matches it firmly. The size entry is marked missing in some rows and otherwise reads once, few, many or a size class.

>-|TRBD2|TRBV7-2|TRBJ2-5|14
CASSLGGGQETQYF
TGTGCCAGCAGCTTGGGCGGGGGGCAAGAGACCCAGTACTTC
>few|-|TRBV28|TRBJ1-5|13
CASRWAGDQPQHF
TGTGCCAGCAGGTGGGCGGGGGATCAGCCCCAGCATTTT
>few|-|TRBV4-3|TRBJ1-6|16
CASSQVVGAVNSPLHF
TGCGCCAGCAGCCAAGTGGTCGGGGCGGTCAATTCACCCCTCCACTTT
>few|-|TRBV7-9|TRBJ2-2|18
CASSPQGTIKTHTGELFF
TGTGCCAGCAGCCCCCAGGGGACCATCAAAACCCACACCGGGGAGCTGTTTTTT
>-|-|TRBV28|TRBJ2-3|13
CASSSEGIVTQYF
TGTGCCAGCAGTTCAGAGGGGATTGTGACGCAGTATTTT
>many|-|TRBV28|TRBJ1-1|15
CASSLMGTTNTEAFF
TGTGCCAGCAGTCTGATGGGGACGACGAACACTGAAGCTTTCTTT
>-|-|TRBV6-1|TRBJ1-5|15
CASSVGGYSNQPQHF
TGTGCCAGCAGTGTCGGGGGTTATAGCAATCAGCCCCAGCATTTT
>-|TRBD1|TRBV28|TRBJ1-5|14
CASSLGQQNQPQHF
TGTGCCAGCAGTTTGGGACAGCAGAATCAGCCCCAGCATTTT
>-|-|TRBV19|TRBJ2-1|14
CASSRIEGYNEQFF
TGTGCCAGTAGTCGGATTGAAGGATACAATGAGCAGTTCTTC
>-|-|TRBV25-1|TRBJ1-2|16
CASSPRGGLTNYGYTF
TGTGCCAGCAGCCCCCGGGGGGGGTTGACTAACTATGGCTACACCTTC
>-|TRBD1|TRBV7-2|TRBJ2-3|14
CASSRQGASNTQYF
TGTGCCAGCAGCCGACAGGGGGCGTCGAATACGCAGTATTTT
>-|-|TRBV29-1|TRBJ2-6|16
CSAVHRILSGANVLTF
TGCAGCGCCGTCCACAGGATTTTATCTGGGGCCAACGTCCTGACTTTC
>-|TRBD1|TRBV7-9|TRBJ1-1|14
CASSRTGGGTEAFF
TGTGCCAGCAGCCGGACAGGGGGTGGCACTGAAGCTTTCTTT
>few|-|TRBV30|TRBJ2-6|15
CAWSPATSGANVLTF
TGTGCCTGGAGTCCAGCGACCTCTGGGGCCAACGTCCTGACTTTC
>-|TRBD1|TRBV5-6|TRBJ1-2|15
CASSLLGDRFDGYTF
TGTGCCAGCAGCTTGTTGGGGGACAGGTTCGACGGCTACACCTTC
>few|-|TRBV5-1|TRBJ2-6|17
CASRSTPGAAGANVLTF
TGCGCCAGCAGATCCACCCCCGGGGCTGCCGGGGCCAACGTCCTGACTTTC
>-|-|TRBV6-6|TRBJ1-1|15
CASSYGWDPNTEAFF
TGTGCCAGCAGTTACGGGTGGGATCCGAACACTGAAGCTTTCTTT
>many|-|TRBV30|TRBJ2-7|13
CARARGPHYEQYF
TGTGCCCGGGCTCGGGGACCGCACTACGAGCAGTACTTC
>many|-|TRBV18|TRBJ2-3|13
CASSPRDADTQYF
TGTGCCAGCTCACCCCGGGACGCAGATACGCAGTATTTT
>-|-|TRBV6-5|TRBJ1-2|10
CASGYGGYTF
TGTGCCAGCGGATATGGTGGCTACACCTTC
>many|-|TRBV2|TRBJ2-4|13
CAGTMGNRDIQYF
TGTGCCGGCACCATGGGGAACCGTGACATTCAGTACTTC
>-|-|TRBV4-3|TRBJ1-1|14
CASSQTGGAFGAFF
TGCGCCAGCAGCCAAACGGGGGGGGCCTTCGGGGCTTTCTTT
>many|-|TRBV9|TRBJ1-2|12
CASSAEGYGYTF
TGTGCCAGCAGCGCCGAAGGCTATGGCTACACCTTC
>-|-|TRBV18|TRBJ2-5|15
CASSPMQGNQETQYF
TGTGCCAGCTCACCAATGCAGGGTAATCAAGAGACCCAGTACTTC
>-|TRBD2|TRBV25-1|TRBJ2-3|16
CASSEGPPGGPDTQYF
TGTGCCAGCAGTGAAGGGCCGCCGGGAGGGCCAGATACGCAGTATTTT
>many|TRBD1|TRBV10-3|TRBJ2-1|16
CAIRSPTGGPYNEQFF
TGTGCCATCAGGTCTCCGACAGGGGGCCCCTACAATGAGCAGTTCTTC
>few|TRBD2|TRBV5-1|TRBJ2-5|16
CASSLGPSGGQETQYF
TGCGCCAGCAGCTTGGGTCCTAGCGGGGGACAAGAGACCCAGTACTTC
>few|-|TRBV29-1|TRBJ2-3|14
CSVVPDGGPGTQYF
TGCAGCGTTGTGCCCGACGGGGGGCCTGGTACGCAGTATTTT
>few|-|TRBV30|TRBJ2-7|11
CAWNWGYEQYF
TGTGCCTGGAACTGGGGCTACGAGCAGTACTTC
>-|-|TRBV9|TRBJ1-3|16
CASSVQSQSSGNTIYF
TGTGCCAGCAGCGTACAAAGCCAGAGCTCTGGAAACACCATATATTTT
>few|-|TRBV7-9|TRBJ1-1|14
CASIRPQGNNEAFF
TGTGCCAGCATAAGACCACAGGGAAACAATGAAGCTTTCTTT
>few|-|TRBV5-4|TRBJ1-2|13
CASSYRQNYGYTF
TGTGCCAGCAGCTATCGACAGAACTATGGCTACACCTTC
>many|-|TRBV18|TRBJ1-5|15
CASTLWSGRDQPQHF
TGTGCCAGCACGCTTTGGTCGGGGCGCGATCAGCCCCAGCATTTT
>many|-|TRBV18|TRBJ2-1|12
CASSPEDREQFF
TGTGCCAGCTCGCCCGAAGACAGGGAGCAGTTCTTC
>-|TRBD2|TRBV19|TRBJ2-4|15
CASSMRGSGKNIQYF
TGTGCCAGTAGTATGAGGGGTAGCGGGAAAAACATTCAGTACTTC
>-|-|TRBV5-4|TRBJ2-2|12
CASSLDTGELFF
TGTGCCAGCAGCTTGGATACCGGGGAGCTGTTTTTT
>few|-|TRBV30|TRBJ1-5|15
CAWSVSGGSNQPQHF
TGTGCCTGGAGTGTATCCGGGGGCAGCAATCAGCCCCAGCATTTT
>few|-|TRBV7-3|TRBJ2-1|12
CASSPDRGQQFF
TGTGCCAGCAGCCCGGATCGGGGTCAGCAGTTCTTC
>-|TRBD1|TRBV6-5|TRBJ1-1|14
CASRRTGNIAEAFF
TGTGCCAGCAGAAGGACAGGGAATATCGCTGAAGCTTTCTTT
>few|-|TRBV27|TRBJ1-5|13
CASSLNGDQPQHF
TGTGCCAGCAGTTTAAACGGGGATCAGCCCCAGCATTTT
>-|TRBD1|TRBV6-6|TRBJ1-5|15
CASSDRGRSNQPQHF
TGTGCCAGCAGCGACAGGGGTCGCAGCAATCAGCCCCAGCATTTT
>-|-|TRBV9|TRBJ1-4|13
CASSVRPDEKLFF
TGTGCCAGCAGCGTAAGGCCGGATGAAAAACTGTTTTTT
>-|TRBD2|TRBV6-5|TRBJ2-3|13
CASSPGTSGTQYF
TGTGCCAGCAGTCCTGGGACTAGCGGGACCCAGTATTTT
>few|TRBD1|TRBV4-2|TRBJ2-1|14
CASSLLGGGGEQFF
TGTGCCAGCAGCCTACTAGGGGGCGGAGGTGAGCAGTTCTTC